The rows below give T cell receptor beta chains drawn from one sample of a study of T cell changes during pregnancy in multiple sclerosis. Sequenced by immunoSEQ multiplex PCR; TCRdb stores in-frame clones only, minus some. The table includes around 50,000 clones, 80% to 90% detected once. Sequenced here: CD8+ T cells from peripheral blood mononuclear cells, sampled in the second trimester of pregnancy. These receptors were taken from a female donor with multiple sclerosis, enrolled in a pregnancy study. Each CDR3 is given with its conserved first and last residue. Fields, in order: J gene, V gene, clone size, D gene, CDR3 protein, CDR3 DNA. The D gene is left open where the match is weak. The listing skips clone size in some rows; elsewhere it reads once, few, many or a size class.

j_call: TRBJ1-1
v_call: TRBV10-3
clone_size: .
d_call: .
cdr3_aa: CAISGNGGPTEAFF
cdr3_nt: TGTGCCATCAGTGGAAATGGGGGCCCCACTGAAGCTTTCTTT

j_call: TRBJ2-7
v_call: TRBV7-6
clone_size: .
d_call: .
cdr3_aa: CASSLGPDSSYEQYF
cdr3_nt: TGTGCCAGCAGCTTAGGGCCTGACAGCTCCTACGAGCAGTACTTC

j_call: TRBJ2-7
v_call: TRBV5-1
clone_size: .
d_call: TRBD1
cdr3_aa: CASSGDRGDYEQYF
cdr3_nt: TGCGCCAGCAGCGGAGACAGGGGGGACTACGAGCAGTACTTC

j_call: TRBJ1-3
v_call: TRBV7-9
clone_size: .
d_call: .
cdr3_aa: CASSYPGVSGNTIYF
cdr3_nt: TGTGCCAGCAGCTACCCAGGGGTTTCTGGAAACACCATATATTTT

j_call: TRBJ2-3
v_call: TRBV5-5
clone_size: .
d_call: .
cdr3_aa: CASSWGEEDTQYF
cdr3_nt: TGTGCCAGCAGCTGGGGGGAGGAAGATACGCAGTATTTT

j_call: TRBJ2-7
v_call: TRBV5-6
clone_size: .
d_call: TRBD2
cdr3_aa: CASSLVGGGTYEQYF
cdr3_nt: TGTGCCAGCAGCTTGGTCGGGGGGGGAACCTACGAGCAGTACTTC

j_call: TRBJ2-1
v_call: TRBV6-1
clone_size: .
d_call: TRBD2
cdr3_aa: CASSDGREVHEQFF
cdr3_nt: TGTGCCAGCAGTGATGGTCGGGAGGTACATGAGCAGTTCTTC

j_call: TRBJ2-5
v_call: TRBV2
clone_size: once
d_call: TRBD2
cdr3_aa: CASSEARGGLSETQYF
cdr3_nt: TGTGCCAGCAGTGAAGCACGGGGGGGCCTGTCCGAGACCCAGTACTTC

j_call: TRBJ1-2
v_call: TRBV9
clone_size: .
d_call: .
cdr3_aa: CASSVDSSGWLGYGYTF
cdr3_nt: TGTGCCAGCAGCGTAGATTCCTCGGGGTGGTTAGGCTATGGCTACACCTTC

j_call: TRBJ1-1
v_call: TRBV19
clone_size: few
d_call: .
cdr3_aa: CASSNLNTEAFF
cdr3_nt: TGTGCCAGTAGTAACTTGAACACTGAAGCTTTCTTT

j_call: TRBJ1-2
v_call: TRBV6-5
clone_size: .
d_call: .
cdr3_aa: CASSYQGCYTF
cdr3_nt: TGTGCCAGCAGTTACCAGGGGTGCTACACCTTC

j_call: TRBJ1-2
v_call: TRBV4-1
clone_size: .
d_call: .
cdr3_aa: CASSQAWEGDGYTF
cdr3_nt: TGCGCCAGCAGCCAAGCGTGGGAGGGTGATGGCTACACCTTC

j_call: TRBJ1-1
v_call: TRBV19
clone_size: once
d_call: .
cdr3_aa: CASSMSLGPEAFF
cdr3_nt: TGTGCCAGTAGTATGTCTCTGGGGCCTGAAGCTTTCTTT

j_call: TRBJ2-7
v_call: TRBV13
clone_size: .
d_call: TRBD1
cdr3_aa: CASSTGTGLFYEQYF
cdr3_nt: TGTGCCAGCAGCACAGGGACAGGGTTGTTCTACGAGCAGTACTTC

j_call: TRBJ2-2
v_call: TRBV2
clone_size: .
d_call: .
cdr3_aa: CASSGVKTGELFF
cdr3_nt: TGTGCCAGCAGTGGAGTCAAAACCGGGGAGCTGTTTTTT

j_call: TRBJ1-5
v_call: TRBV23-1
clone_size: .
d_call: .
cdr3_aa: CASSQSRQREGQPQHF
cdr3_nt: TGCGCCAGCAGTCAATCGAGGCAGAGGGAGGGACAGCCCCAGCATTTT

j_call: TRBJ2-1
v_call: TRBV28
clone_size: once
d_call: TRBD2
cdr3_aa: CASSFLAGATDEQFF
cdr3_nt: TGTGCCAGCAGTTTCCTAGCGGGAGCCACGGATGAGCAGTTCTTC

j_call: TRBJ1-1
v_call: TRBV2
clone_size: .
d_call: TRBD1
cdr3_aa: CATRTGANTEAFF
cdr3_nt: TGTGCCACCAGGACAGGGGCGAACACTGAAGCTTTCTTT

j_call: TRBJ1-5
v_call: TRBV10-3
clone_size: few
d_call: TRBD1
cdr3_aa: CAIGTGDSNQPQHF
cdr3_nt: TGTGCCATAGGGACAGGGGATAGCAATCAGCCCCAGCATTTT

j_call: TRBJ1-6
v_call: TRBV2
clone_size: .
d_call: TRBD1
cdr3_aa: CASSRQGENSPLHF
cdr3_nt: TGTGCCAGCAGTAGACAGGGTGAGAATTCACCCCTCCACTTT

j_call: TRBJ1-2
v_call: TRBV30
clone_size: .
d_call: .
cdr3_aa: CAWSDGGYGYTF
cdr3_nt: TGTGCCTGGTCGGACGGGGGATATGGCTACACCTTC

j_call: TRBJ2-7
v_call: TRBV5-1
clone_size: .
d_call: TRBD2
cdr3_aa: CASSLRLAVLEQYF
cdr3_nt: TGCGCCAGCAGCTTGAGACTAGCGGTACTCGAGCAGTACTTC

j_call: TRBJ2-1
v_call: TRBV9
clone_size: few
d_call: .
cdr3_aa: CASSEFGLFYNEQFF
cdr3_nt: TGTGCCAGCAGCGAGTTTGGACTTTTCTACAATGAGCAGTTCTTC

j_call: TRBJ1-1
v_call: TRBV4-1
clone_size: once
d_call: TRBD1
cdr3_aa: CASSQVPGQANTEAFF
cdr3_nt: TGCGCCAGCAGCCAAGTCCCGGGACAGGCGAACACTGAAGCTTTCTTT

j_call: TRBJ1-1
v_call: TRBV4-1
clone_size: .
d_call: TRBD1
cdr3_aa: CASSHPRGDTEAFF
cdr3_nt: TGCGCCAGCAGCCACCCCAGGGGGGACACTGAAGCTTTCTTT

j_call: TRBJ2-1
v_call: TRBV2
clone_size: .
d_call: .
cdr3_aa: CASSEGWEKDYNEQFF
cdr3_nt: TGTGCCAGCAGTGAAGGCTGGGAGAAGGATTACAATGAGCAGTTCTTC

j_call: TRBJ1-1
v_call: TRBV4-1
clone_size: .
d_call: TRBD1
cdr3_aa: CASSQAWGTGTEAFF
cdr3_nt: TGCGCCAGCAGCCAAGCTTGGGGGACAGGCACTGAAGCTTTCTTT

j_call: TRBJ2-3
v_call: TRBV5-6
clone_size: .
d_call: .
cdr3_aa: CASSLSADTQYF
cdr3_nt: TGTGCCAGCAGCTTGAGCGCAGATACGCAGTATTTT

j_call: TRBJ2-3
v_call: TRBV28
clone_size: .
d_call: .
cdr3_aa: CASSLSGGAADTQYF
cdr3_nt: TGTGCCAGCAGTTTGAGTGGGGGGGCTGCAGATACGCAGTATTTT

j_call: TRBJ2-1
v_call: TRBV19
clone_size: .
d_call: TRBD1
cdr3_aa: CASSATGGIVEQFF
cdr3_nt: TGTGCCAGTAGCGCAACAGGGGGCATCGTTGAGCAGTTCTTC

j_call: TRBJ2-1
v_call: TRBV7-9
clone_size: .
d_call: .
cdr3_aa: CASSATWRGEVNEQFF
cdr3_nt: TGTGCCAGCAGCGCTACGTGGAGGGGCGAGGTCAATGAGCAGTTCTTC

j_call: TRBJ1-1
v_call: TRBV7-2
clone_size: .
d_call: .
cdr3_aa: CASTGGTEAFF
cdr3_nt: TGTGCCAGCACCGGTGGCACTGAAGCTTTCTTT

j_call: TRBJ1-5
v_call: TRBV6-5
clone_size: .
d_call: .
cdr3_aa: CASSYSEGDQPQHF
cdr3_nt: TGTGCCAGCAGCTATTCCGAGGGGGATCAGCCCCAGCATTTT

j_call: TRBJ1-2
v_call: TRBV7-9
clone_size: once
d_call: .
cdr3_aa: CASSLGGGGYTF
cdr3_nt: TGTGCCAGCAGCTTAGGGGGCGGTGGCTACACCTTC

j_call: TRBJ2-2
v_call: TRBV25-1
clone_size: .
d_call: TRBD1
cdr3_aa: CASSPRDSTGELFF
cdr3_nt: TGTGCCAGCAGCCCTCGGGACAGTACCGGGGAGCTGTTTTTT

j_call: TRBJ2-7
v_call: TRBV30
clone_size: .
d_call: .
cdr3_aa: CAWTRGDEQYF
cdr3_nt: TGTGCCTGGACCCGGGGAGACGAGCAGTACTTC

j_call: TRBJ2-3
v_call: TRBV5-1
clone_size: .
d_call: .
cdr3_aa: CASSLGTAYTDTQYF
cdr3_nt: TGCGCCAGCAGCTTGGGGACAGCCTACACAGATACGCAGTATTTT

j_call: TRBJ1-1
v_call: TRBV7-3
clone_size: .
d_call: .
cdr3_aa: CASSPIGDTEAFF
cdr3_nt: TGTGCCAGCAGCCCCATCGGGGACACTGAAGCTTTCTTT

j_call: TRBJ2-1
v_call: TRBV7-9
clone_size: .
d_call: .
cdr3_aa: CASLPGEQFF
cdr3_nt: TGTGCCAGCCTACCGGGGGAGCAGTTCTTC

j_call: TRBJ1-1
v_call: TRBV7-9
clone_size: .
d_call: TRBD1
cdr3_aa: CASSMTGAAFF
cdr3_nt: TGTGCCAGCAGCATGACAGGGGCGGCTTTCTTT

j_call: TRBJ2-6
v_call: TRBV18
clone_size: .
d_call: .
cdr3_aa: CASSPRQNSSGANVLTF
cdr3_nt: TGTGCCAGCTCACCCCGCCAAAATAGCTCTGGGGCCAACGTCCTGACTTTC

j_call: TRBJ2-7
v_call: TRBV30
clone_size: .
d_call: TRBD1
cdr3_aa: CAWGTEDRVWEQYF
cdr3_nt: TGTGCCTGGGGGACCGAGGACAGGGTTTGGGAGCAGTACTTC

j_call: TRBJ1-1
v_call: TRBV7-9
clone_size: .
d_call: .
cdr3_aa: CASTQGDQGAFF
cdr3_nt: TGTGCCAGCACCCAGGGCGACCAGGGAGCTTTCTTT

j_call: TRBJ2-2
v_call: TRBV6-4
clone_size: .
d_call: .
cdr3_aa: CASSRTREGVGELFF
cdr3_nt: TGTGCCAGCAGCCGGACACGAGAAGGGGTCGGGGAGCTGTTTTTT

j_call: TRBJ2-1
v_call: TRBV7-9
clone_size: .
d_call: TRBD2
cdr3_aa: CASSSPRGGGANEQFF
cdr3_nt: TGTGCCAGCAGCTCCCCCAGGGGCGGGGGGGCCAATGAGCAGTTCTTC

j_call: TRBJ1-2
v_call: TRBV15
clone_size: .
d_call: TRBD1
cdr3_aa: CATSSPPTGENGYTF
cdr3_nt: TGTGCCACCAGCAGTCCCCCGACAGGGGAAAATGGCTACACCTTC

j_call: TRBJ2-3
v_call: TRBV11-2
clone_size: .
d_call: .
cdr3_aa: CASSLVGADTQYF
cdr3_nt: TGTGCCAGCAGCTTAGTAGGAGCAGATACGCAGTATTTT

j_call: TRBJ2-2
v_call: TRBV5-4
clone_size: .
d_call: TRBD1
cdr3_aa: CASSFTGGITGELFF
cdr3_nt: TGTGCCAGCAGCTTTACAGGGGGCATCACCGGGGAGCTGTTTTTT

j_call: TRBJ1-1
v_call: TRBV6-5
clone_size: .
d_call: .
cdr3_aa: CASSPDSYTEAFF
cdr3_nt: TGTGCCAGCAGTCCGGACAGTTACACTGAAGCTTTCTTT